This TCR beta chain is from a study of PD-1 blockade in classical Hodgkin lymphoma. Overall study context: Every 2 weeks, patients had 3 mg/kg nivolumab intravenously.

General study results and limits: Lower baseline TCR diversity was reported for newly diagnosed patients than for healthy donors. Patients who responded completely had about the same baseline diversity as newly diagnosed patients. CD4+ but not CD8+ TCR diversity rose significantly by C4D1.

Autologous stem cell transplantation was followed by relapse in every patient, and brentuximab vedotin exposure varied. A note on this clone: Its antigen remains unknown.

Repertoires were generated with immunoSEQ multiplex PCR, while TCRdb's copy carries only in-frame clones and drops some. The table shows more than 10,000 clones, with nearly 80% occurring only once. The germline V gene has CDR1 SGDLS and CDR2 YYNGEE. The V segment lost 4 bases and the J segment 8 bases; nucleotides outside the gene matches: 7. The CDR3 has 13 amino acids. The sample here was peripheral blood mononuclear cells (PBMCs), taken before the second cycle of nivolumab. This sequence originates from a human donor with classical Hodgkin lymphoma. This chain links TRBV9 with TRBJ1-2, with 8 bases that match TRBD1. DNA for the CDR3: TGTGCCAGCAGCTCAGGGGGCGCGAGGGGCTACACCTTC. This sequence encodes CASSSGGARGYTF.